This entry is about one T cell receptor beta chain. V was pared by 6 bases and J by 0 bases, with 6 bases of the junction left unmatched. Germline V gives CDR1 SNHLY, CDR2 FYNNEI. There are 15 residues in the CDR3. This sample was taken from a study of blood T cell repertoires in COVID-19. The wider study: Spain, Italy and the United States supplied samples that represented acute and convalescent COVID-19. T cells, B-cell-depleted T cells, or PBMCs provided the cDNA or gDNA that served as material.

In the original processing: How many nucleated cells were present was estimated from reference gene primer amplification. Some clones are missing from TCRdb's copy, which holds only in-frame ones; the method was immunoSEQ multiplex PCR. D and trimming were read from the DNA, whereas the V and J calls and clone size are those reported in that table. This table holds 120,000 or so clones, around 81% found once. The chain joins TRBV2 to TRBJ1-2, with 8 bases that match TRBD1. The sequence came from a woman aged 45 to 65 with acute or convalescent COVID-19. Sequencing was done on a sample of peripheral blood. CDR3: CASRGQVLANYGYTF. Written as DNA, the CDR3 is TGTGCCAGCAGGGGACAGGTTCTAGCTAACTATGGCTACACCTTC.